This T cell receptor (beta chain) was documented in a study of T cells expressing NK-cell markers. About the research overall: Underlying the TCR beta repertoires were sorted CD3+CD56+NKG2C+, CD3+CD56+NKG2C- and CD3+CD56-NKG2C+ T cells. Just one sequenced donor of eight was HCMV-seronegative, while seven were seropositive. Findings and caveats of the study: NKG2C+ dominant clonotype frequencies in five or six donors were about 1.0-7.5% of CD8+ T cells.

On this clonotype itself: Its specificity is not known.

The CDR3 has 13 amino acids. Germline lookup yields CDR1 MDHEN and CDR2 SYDVKM. TCRdb re-analyzed the 5' RACE reads; it lists each CDR3 protein once, without DNA. This sample contains a few hundred thousand distinct CDR3 sequences. This receptor was taken from a man aged 18 to 69 in good health. The source material was blood T cells: a sorted CD56 or NKG2C T cell subset, CD4+ or CD8+ T cells, or bulk PBMC T cells (not recorded which). The rearrangement joins TRBV28 to TRBJ1-2; TCRdb returns TRBD1, unconfirmable since there is no DNA. This CDR3 reads CASRQGANYGYTF.